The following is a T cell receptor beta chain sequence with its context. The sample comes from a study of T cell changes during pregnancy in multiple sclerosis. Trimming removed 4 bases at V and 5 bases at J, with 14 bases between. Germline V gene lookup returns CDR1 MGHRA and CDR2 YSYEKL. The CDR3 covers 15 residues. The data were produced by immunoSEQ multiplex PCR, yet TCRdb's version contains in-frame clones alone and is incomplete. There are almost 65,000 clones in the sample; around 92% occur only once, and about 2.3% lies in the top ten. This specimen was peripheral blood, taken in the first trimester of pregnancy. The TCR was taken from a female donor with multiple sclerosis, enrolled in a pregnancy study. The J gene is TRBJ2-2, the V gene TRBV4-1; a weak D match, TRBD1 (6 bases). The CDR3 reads CASSPGGGLTGELFF. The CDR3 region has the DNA TGCGCCAGCAGCCCGGGTGGGGGCCTGACCGGGGAGCTGTTTTTT.